What follows are 6 T cell receptor beta chains derived from one specimen sequenced in a study of cytomegalovirus exposure and HLA in healthy donors (dated by TCRdb to about 2017). Library prep was done by the immunoSEQ multiplex PCR assay. The multiplex PCR relied on a mix of 60 forward primers for TCR Vbeta segments and 13 reverse primers for TCR Jbeta segments. TCRdb limited this immuneACCESS table to in-frame rearrangements with V and J called. A share of clones is missing; checked studies link under half to unresolved V genes, and the rest is unexplained. The sample has over 150,000 clones on record, over 80% of them singletons. The leading ten clones occupy approximately 1.3% of the sample. The sequenced sample was PBMCs. These receptors all come from a boy between 2 and 10 years old in good health and CMV-seronegative.

The chain is built from TRBV2 and TRBJ1-1; D gene ambiguous. CDR1 is SNHLY and CDR2 is FYNNEI in the germline V gene. The ends were cut back, 2 bases at V and 3 bases at J, with 13 bases in the middle. There are 15 residues in the CDR3. Here the CDR3 reads CASSELAGAYTEAFF. In DNA, the CDR3 is TGTGCCAGCAGTGAATTGGCGGGTGCGTACACTGAAGCTTTCTTT.

This chain joins TRBV30 and TRBJ2-1; 11 nucleotides match TRBD2. J was trimmed by 8 bases and V by 2 bases; bases with no gene match: 11. CDR1 is GTSNPN, CDR2 SVGIG, per germline (reference sequence). The CDR3 extends over 16 amino acids. The CDR3 nucleotides are TGTGCCTGGAGTAGGGTGAGGGTACTAGCGGGAGATGAGCAGTTCTTC. Its translation: CAWSRVRVLAGDEQFF.

This rearrangement joins TRBV7-6 to TRBJ1-6, with 8 positions matching TRBD1. Unmatched junction bases numbered 4, after V lost 8 bases and J lost 7 bases. This CDR3 comprises 13 residues. Germline loops: CDR1 SGHVS, CDR2 FNYEAQ. The CDR3 sequence is CASGQGENSPLHF. CDR3 in DNA: TGTGCCAGCGGACAGGGTGAGAATTCACCCCTCCACTTT.

CDR3 bases: TGTGCCAGCAGTGGCAGGGCAGATGGCTACACCTTC. Its protein is CASSGRADGYTF. The V and J genes are TRBV6-6 and TRBJ1-2; D is possibly TRBD1 (5 bases). CDR3 size: 12 residues. V was cut by 5 bases and J by 6 bases, with 10 bases left in between. Per germline, CDR1 MNHNY and CDR2 SVGAGI (reference sequence).

This sequence joins TRBV7-2 and TRBJ1-2; the D is unclear. The V end was cut by 3 bases, the J end by 6 bases, with 14 bases between. CDR1 and CDR2 from the germline V gene are SGHTA and FQGNSA. This CDR3 spans 14 amino acids. The CDR3 is CASSFLRGMDGYTF. The CDR3 DNA reads as TGTGCCAGCAGCTTCCTTAGAGGGATGGATGGCTACACCTTC.

The chain combines TRBV6-1 with TRBJ1-5, with 8 bases that match TRBD1. Germline CDR1 is MNHNS and CDR2 is SASEGT. Trimming took 1 base from V and 1 from J; bases not matched to a gene: 3. The CDR3 covers 16 residues. This CDR3 reads CASSEEDRASNQPQHF. CDR3 nucleotides: TGTGCCAGCAGTGAAGAGGACAGGGCAAGCAATCAGCCCCAGCATTTT.